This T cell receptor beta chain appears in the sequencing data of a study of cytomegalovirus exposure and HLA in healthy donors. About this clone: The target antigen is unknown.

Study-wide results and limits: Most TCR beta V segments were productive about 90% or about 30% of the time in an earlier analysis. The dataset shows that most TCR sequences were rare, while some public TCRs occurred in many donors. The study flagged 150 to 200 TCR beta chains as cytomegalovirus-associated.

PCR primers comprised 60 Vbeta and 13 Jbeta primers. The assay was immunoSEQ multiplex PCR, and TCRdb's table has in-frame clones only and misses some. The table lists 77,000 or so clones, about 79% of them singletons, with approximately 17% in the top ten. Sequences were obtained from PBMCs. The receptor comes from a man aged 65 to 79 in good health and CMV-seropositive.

In DNA form, the CDR3 reads TGTGCCAGCAGCTTAGAGTTATCGCAGGCCCAGTACTTC. Translated, it gives CASSLELSQAQYF. The gene calls are TRBV7-9 and TRBJ2-5; D is uncertain. Trimming removed 1 base at V and 9 bases at J, with 12 bases between. The CDR3 runs to 13 residues. CDR1 and CDR2 (germline): SEHNR, FQNEAQ (reference sequence).